This T cell receptor beta chain was obtained from a study of T cell responses to AZD1222 COVID-19 vaccine. Method: immunoSEQ multiplex PCR; TCRdb's copy keeps in-frame clones and lacks some. The repertoire holds 70,000 to 95,000 clones, 75% to 90% seen once, with approximately 1.4% in the top ten. CDR3 length equals 14 residues. V lost 4 bases, J lost 1 base, and 10 bases lay in between. Germline loops: CDR1 MNHEY, CDR2 SMNVEV (reference sequence). Study-wide findings and caveats: Unmutated regions of variants are reportedly targeted by nearly half of spike-specific TCRs. With dominance at 160-218 and 743-854, vaccine-associated CD4 TCRs spanned spike. Compared with day 0, the breadth and depth of the Spike-specific TCR repertoire rose significantly after two doses of AZD1222.

Worth noting for this clone: The antigen is not known.

Second doses were pooled across both intervals (about 4 or about 12 weeks). The sequenced sample was peripheral blood, obtained 28 days after the second AZD1222 dose. The TCR sequence derives from an adult who received the AZD1222 COVID-19 vaccine. The V call is TRBV27, the J call TRBJ1-1, with D perhaps TRBD1 (5 bases). CDR3 residues: CASSWGTANTEAFF. DNA of the CDR3: TGTGCCAGCAGTTGGGGGACGGCGAACACTGAAGCTTTCTTT.